This T cell receptor beta chain originates from a study of human T cells and chemical hapten exposure. Broader study findings: Having alopecia, the donors may differ immunologically from healthy people.

Time point here: patch test 1, 2 weeks after DPC sensitization. The treatment denotes: therapeutic diphenylcyclopropenone sensitization with weekly scalp DPC. With regard to this clonotype: The antigen is unknown.

The library gave individual cDNA molecules unique molecular identifiers. TCRdb itself ran the RACE reads through MiXCR, one entry per CDR3 protein. The repertoire has some 80,000 distinct CDR3 sequences, around 10% of them found once; the top ten carry about 4.2%. Germline CDR1 and CDR2: SGHRS and YFSETQ. The CDR3 covers 14 residues. V was clipped by 0 bases and J by 4 bases, with 10 bases between them. Sequences were derived from whole blood, sampled in connection with sensitization to the hapten diphenylcyclopropenone (DPC). The receptor was isolated from a woman aged 50 to 65 with alopecia areata. Some clones in this sample may be carry-over from other donors' samples. The chain couples TRBV5-1 to TRBJ2-5; D not resolved. DNA for the CDR3: TGCGCCAGCAGCTTGGTACTACTATCAGAGACCCAGTACTTC. Residues: CASSLVLLSETQYF.